Below, 32 T cell receptor beta chains from the same sample are listed, as sequenced in a study of T cell clones after liver transplantation. Clones were read by immunoSEQ multiplex PCR, and TCRdb kept only the in-frame ones, dropping some. The data show about 74,000 clones, about 80% seen once. Material: CD4+ T cells from blood, obtained before liver transplant. Receptors were obtained from a human donor who received a liver transplant.

This chain uses TRBV27 with TRBJ1-1; D uncertain. Trimming took off 1 base at V and 7 bases at J, with 13 bases between the two ends. This CDR3 is 14 amino acids long. The germline V gene has CDR1 MNHEY and CDR2 SMNVEV (reference sequence). The CDR3 sequence: CASSLLSGKGEAFF. CDR3 sequence (DNA): TGTGCCAGCAGTTTATTATCCGGGAAAGGTGAAGCTTTCTTT.

This chain connects TRBV7-9 to TRBJ2-5; the D gene is possibly TRBD1 (6 bases). Germline lookup yields CDR1 SEHNR and CDR2 FQNEAQ (reference sequence). The CDR3 has 15 amino acids. V was pared by 4 bases and J by 5 bases, with 17 bases between. The CDR3 protein is CASSSPGEGRETQYF. CDR3 DNA sequence: TGTGCCAGCAGCTCCCCAGGGGAAGGACGGGAGACCCAGTACTTC.

The chain has TRBV11-3 and TRBJ1-1; TRBD1 matches 8 bases. The length of the CDR3 is 14 residues. Germline V lookup: CDR1 SGHNT, CDR2 YENEEA. The junction had 8 bases not matched to a gene; V was cut back by 5 bases and J by 6 bases. CDR3 sequence (DNA): TGTGCCAGCAGCGTCGAGACAGGGGTTTCTGAAGCTTTCTTT. This translates into CASSVETGVSEAFF.

The V gene is TRBV6-5, the J gene TRBJ2-7; 7 positions agree with TRBD1. Germline assignment: CDR1 MNHEY and CDR2 SVGAGI. This CDR3 comprises 14 residues. Trimming took 6 bases from V and 7 from J; bases not matched to a gene: 12. This CDR3 is CASSRQGNSGEQYF. In nucleotides, the CDR3 is TGTGCCAGCAGCCGACAGGGCAACTCCGGGGAGCAGTACTTC.

This chain links TRBV19 with TRBJ2-2; TRBD2 agrees at 11 bases. CDR1 is LNHDA, CDR2 SQIVND, per germline (reference sequence). This CDR3 comprises 16 residues. V trimming: 3 bases; J trimming: 7 bases; junction bases outside the gene matches: 7. CDR3 bases: TGTGCCAGTAGTATTCGCCTAGCGGGAGGCGACGGGGAGCTGTTTTTT. It codes for CASSIRLAGGDGELFF.

The table lists this clone with a few counts. V usage is TRBV4-3 and J usage is TRBJ1-1, with D maybe TRBD1 (5 bases). V was cut by 0 bases and J by 4 bases, with 9 bases left in between. Germline V CDR1 and CDR2: LGHNA, YSLEER. The CDR3 is made up of 14 amino acids. CDR3: CASSQESGSTEAFF. CDR3 coding DNA: TGCGCCAGCAGCCAAGAGTCAGGGAGCACTGAAGCTTTCTTT.

The V gene is TRBV28, the J gene TRBJ1-2; 10 nucleotides match TRBD1. V shed 2 bases and J 8 bases; nucleotides not matched to a gene: 8. The CDR3 contains 15 residues. Germline V gives CDR1 MDHEN, CDR2 SYDVKM. The CDR3 region is CASSLGWGQGKGYTF. CDR3 sequence (DNA): TGTGCCAGCAGTTTAGGTTGGGGACAGGGGAAGGGCTACACCTTC.

This chain connects TRBV4-3 to TRBJ2-1; TRBD2 agrees at 8 bases. Trimming took 0 bases from V and 9 from J; bases not matched to a gene: 16. CDR1 and CDR2 from the germline V gene are LGHNA and YSLEER. The CDR3 has 18 amino acids. In DNA, the CDR3 is TGCGCCAGCAGCCAAGAACCCCCAGCGGGAGTATTATCGGGTGAGCAGTTCTTC. This codes for CASSQEPPAGVLSGEQFF.

The chain employs TRBV5-4 and TRBJ1-2; 8 nucleotides align to TRBD1. CDR3 length: 13 amino acids. The V and J ends lost 4 bases and 8 bases, in that order; junction bases with no gene match: 7. Per germline, CDR1 SGHNT and CDR2 YYREEE (reference sequence). The CDR3 reads CASSPDRALGYTF. Here the CDR3 DNA reads TGTGCCAGCAGCCCGGACAGGGCCCTGGGCTACACCTTC.

This clone appeared once. The chain carries TRBV25-1 and TRBJ2-1; D gene unclear. Trimming took 3 bases from V and 4 from J, leaving 19 bases between them. Looked up from germline, CDR1 is MGHDK and CDR2 is SYGVNS. This CDR3 spans 17 amino acids. CDR3: CASSDVRRTALYNEQFF. CDR3 bases: TGTGCCAGCAGTGACGTCCGCAGGACCGCCCTTTACAATGAGCAGTTCTTC. Supplemented by reference TRBV25-1 and TRBJ2-1, the full variable domain reads EADIYQTPRYLVIGTGKKITLECSQTMGHDKMYWYQQDPGMELHLIHYSYGVNSTEKGDLSSESTVSRIRTEHFPLTLESARPSHTSQYLCASSDVRRTALYNEQFFGPGTRLTVL.

The chain recombines TRBV5-6 with TRBJ1-1; D may be TRBD1 (6 bases). Deletions cut 6 bases from V and 0 bases from J, with 27 bases between. The CDR3 length is 19 residues. The germline V gene has CDR1 SGHDT and CDR2 YYEEEE. The CDR3 sequence is CASTPGGGLGYIMNTEAFF. The CDR3 DNA follows: TGTGCCAGCACTCCCGGTGGGGGGCTAGGGTATATTATGAACACTGAAGCTTTCTTT.

The V call is TRBV5-1, the J call TRBJ2-5; D possibly corresponds to TRBD2 (5 bases). The germline V gene has CDR1 SGHRS and CDR2 YFSETQ. The CDR3 length is 13 residues. Trimming removed 4 bases from V and 5 bases from J, with 12 bases in between. The CDR3 region is CASSNGPGETQYF. Here the CDR3 DNA reads TGCGCCAGCAGCAACGGTCCGGGGGAGACCCAGTACTTC.

The gene calls are TRBV7-2 and TRBJ2-3; 9 bases are shared with TRBD1. J lost 6 bases, V lost 8 bases, and 6 bases had no gene match. The CDR3 contains 13 residues. The V gene's germline CDR1 is SGHTA and CDR2 FQGNSA. CDR3 residues: CASGDRVVDTQYF. The CDR3 DNA sequence: TGTGCCAGCGGGGACAGGGTGGTTGATACGCAGTATTTT.

The chain links TRBV18 to TRBJ2-1; possibly TRBD1 for D (7 bases). Between the trimmed V and J ends, which lost 1 base and 10 bases, there was a span of 14 bases. Germline V gives CDR1 KGHSH, CDR2 LQKENI. The CDR3 consists of 14 residues. The CDR3 reads CASSPRQEGAEQFF. For the CDR3, the DNA is TGTGCCAGCTCACCACGGCAGGAGGGGGCCGAGCAGTTCTTC.

The chain employs TRBV10-3 and TRBJ1-5, with D tentatively TRBD1 (5 bases). Trimming stripped 3 bases from V and 4 bases from J, with 16 bases between. Germline V CDR1 and CDR2: ENHRY, SYGVKD. The CDR3 length is 16 residues. DNA of the CDR3: TGTGCCATCAGTGATTGGGGCAGAGGTGGGAATCAGCCCCAGCATTTT. Protein product: CAISDWGRGGNQPQHF.

The V call is TRBV28, the J call TRBJ1-5; D is undetermined. Trimming shortened V by 5 bases and J by 6 bases, and 8 bases separated the two germline ends. Germline V gene data show CDR1 as MDHEN and CDR2 as SYDVKM. The CDR3 runs 12 residues. CDR3: CASSPPGQPQHF. The CDR3 DNA sequence: TGTGCCAGCAGTCCCCCAGGTCAGCCCCAGCATTTT.

The J gene is TRBJ1-4, the V gene TRBV28; D remains unclear. Germline CDR1 is MDHEN and CDR2 is SYDVKM. V lost 3 bases and J 4 bases, leaving 12 bases between the germline ends. The CDR3 consists of 15 residues. DNA of the CDR3: TGTGCCAGCAGTTTCTTCGCCCGGGTTAATGAAAAACTGTTTTTT. This sequence encodes CASSFFARVNEKLFF.

This clone was observed a few times. The V and J genes are TRBV5-4 and TRBJ2-7; 7 nucleotides match TRBD1. Germline trimming cut 4 bases from V and 6 bases from J; bases unmatched to any gene: 16. The CDR3 contains 16 residues. Germline V CDR1 and CDR2: SGHNT, YYREEE (reference sequence). CDR3 loop: CASSPPPRGLSSEQYF. CDR3 bases: TGTGCCAGCAGCCCCCCGCCTAGGGGGCTATCGAGCGAGCAGTACTTC.

CDR3 nucleotides: TGTGCCAGCAGCTCGGGACAGGGGGGGTGCACCGGGGAGCTGTTTTTT. It is translated as CASSSGQGGCTGELFF. J is TRBJ2-2 and V is TRBV12-1; the D segment call TRBD1 is taken from the table without a DNA check. TRBV12-1 constitutes a pseudogene. The CDR3 spans 16 residues.

The chain has TRBV7-2 and TRBJ2-5, with a possible D match to TRBD2 (6 bases). Trimming removed 5 bases from V and 5 bases from J, with 21 bases in between. Looked up from germline, CDR1 is SGHTA and CDR2 is FQGNSA. CDR3 size: 16 residues. CDR3 amino acids: CASSRGEVPLKETQYF. CDR3 in DNA: TGTGCCAGCAGCCGCGGGGAGGTCCCCCTGAAGGAGACCCAGTACTTC.

V gene TRBV7-9 combines with J gene TRBJ1-1; possibly TRBD1 for D (6 bases). V lost 4 bases to trimming and J lost 7 bases, with 16 bases between them. The CDR3 runs 14 residues. Per germline, CDR1 SEHNR and CDR2 FQNEAQ (reference sequence). The CDR3 sequence: CASSSPWGAGEAFF. In DNA form, the CDR3 reads TGTGCCAGCAGCTCTCCCTGGGGGGCTGGTGAAGCTTTCTTT.

CDR3 residues: CASSPPLFIRDSSSYNEQFF. DNA for the CDR3: TGTGCCAGCTCACCTCCTCTTTTTATTCGGGACTCTTCTTCCTACAATGAGCAGTTCTTC. The chain uses TRBV18 and TRBJ2-1; weak D call: TRBD2 (6 bases). Trimming shortened V by 3 bases and J by 1 base, and 25 bases separated the two germline ends. The CDR3 covers 20 residues. Germline V gives CDR1 KGHSH, CDR2 LQKENI.

V usage is TRBV5-1 and J usage is TRBJ2-7, with 13 bases lining up with TRBD2. The length of the CDR3 is 16 residues. V lost 0 bases to trimming and J lost 1 base; unmatched junction nucleotides: 1. The germline V gene encodes CDR1 SGHRS and CDR2 YFSETQ. DNA of the CDR3: TGCGCCAGCAGCTTGGGGGGACTAGCGGGGTCCTACGAGCAGTACTTC. It specifies CASSLGGLAGSYEQYF. Drawing the rest from reference TRBV5-1 and TRBJ2-7, the complete variable domain is KAGVTQTPRYLIKTRGQQVTLSCSPISGHRSVSWYQQTPGQGLQFLFEYFSETQRNKGNFPGRFSGRQFSNSRSEMNVSTLELGDSALYLCASSLGGLAGSYEQYFGPGTRLTVT.

About this clone: This sample includes further DNA sequences coding for the same CDR3. The V and J genes are TRBV5-1 and TRBJ1-2; D is unclear. V was cut by 4 bases and J by 9 bases, with 19 bases left in between. The CDR3 extends over 14 amino acids. Germline CDR1 reads SGHRS; CDR2 reads YFSETQ. The CDR3 bases are TGCGCCAGCAGCCTCCACCCCGGTCAGCAGAGCTACACCTTC. It encodes CASSLHPGQQSYTF.

The rearrangement joins TRBV28 to TRBJ1-1; 12 bases are a match to TRBD1. This CDR3 spans 17 amino acids. V lost 6 bases, J lost 5 bases, and 13 bases stayed unmatched. The germline V gene has CDR1 MDHEN and CDR2 SYDVKM. The chain's CDR3 is CASRDKGTGGWRTEAFF. As DNA, the CDR3 is TGTGCCAGCAGAGACAAGGGGACAGGGGGCTGGAGGACTGAAGCTTTCTTT. Filled out from reference TRBV28 and TRBJ1-1, the complete variable domain reads DVKVTQSSRYLVKRTGEKVFLECVQDMDHENMFWYRQDPGLGLRLIYFSYDVKMKEKGDIPEGYSVSREKKERFSLILESASTNQTSMYLCASRDKGTGGWRTEAFFGQGTRLTVV.

The chain uses TRBV19 and TRBJ2-3; D perhaps matches TRBD2 (5 bases). Germline loops: CDR1 LNHDA, CDR2 SQIVND (reference sequence). With 6 bases removed from V and 2 bases from J, the gap between germline ends came to 15 bases. The CDR3 covers 15 residues. CDR3 residues: CASSLGLTITDTQYF. The CDR3 DNA is TGTGCCAGTAGCTTAGGACTTACGATCACAGATACGCAGTATTTT.

The chain joins TRBV19 to TRBJ1-1; 7 bases agree with TRBD1. The V gene's germline CDR1 is LNHDA and CDR2 SQIVND (reference sequence). Unmatched junction bases numbered 16, after V lost 7 bases and J lost 2 bases. CDR3 length equals 17 residues. CDR3 amino acids: CASNSVRGRVINTEAFF. DNA for the CDR3: TGTGCCAGTAATAGCGTAAGGGGGCGCGTAATAAACACTGAAGCTTTCTTT.

The chain employs TRBV6-5 and TRBJ1-4, with a tentative D call TRBD1 (5 bases). CDR3 length equals 13 residues. Deletions cut 8 bases from V and 8 bases from J, with 15 bases between. Per germline, CDR1 MNHEY and CDR2 SVGAGI. The CDR3 DNA reads TGTGCCAGCCCTGTAATTGGGGGGGAAAAACTGTTTTTT. Translated: CASPVIGGEKLFF.

The CDR3 here is CASSIAKGSYGYTF. The CDR3 bases are TGTGCCAGTAGTATAGCAAAGGGATCCTATGGCTACACCTTC. The rearrangement joins TRBV19 to TRBJ1-2; D is unclear. Per the germline V gene, CDR1 is LNHDA and CDR2 is SQIVND (reference sequence). The CDR3 sequence is 14 residues long. Trimming pared 1 base from V and 4 bases from J, leaving 10 bases between.

The gene calls are TRBV6-1 and TRBJ1-5; D not certain. Trimming removed 4 bases from V and 3 bases from J, with 10 bases in between. This CDR3 is 14 amino acids long. The germline CDR1 and CDR2 sequences are MNHNS and SASEGT. The chain's CDR3 is CASSGRTLNQPQHF. The CDR3 DNA reads as TGTGCCAGCAGTGGACGGACCCTCAATCAGCCCCAGCATTTT.

The V call is TRBV28, the J call TRBJ2-1; D is perhaps TRBD2 (7 bases). Germline V gene sequence: CDR1 MDHEN, CDR2 SYDVKM. With 0 bases removed from V and 5 bases from J, the gap between germline ends came to 20 bases. The length of the CDR3 is 18 residues. This chain's CDR3 is CASSLWLRGQSAHNEQFF. The CDR3 bases are TGTGCCAGCAGTTTATGGCTGCGGGGGCAATCGGCCCACAATGAGCAGTTCTTC.

The DNA for the CDR3 is TGTGCCAGCAGCTTGGACAGGTACAATGAGCAGTTCTTC. Its translation is CASSLDRYNEQFF. The genes are TRBV7-9 and TRBJ2-1; TRBD1 agrees at 7 bases. The CDR3 spans 13 residues. Germline V gives CDR1 SEHNR, CDR2 FQNEAQ (reference sequence). The V segment lost 3 bases and the J segment 4 bases; nucleotides outside the gene matches: 0.